The 27 T cell receptor beta chains presented below share a single source sample, sequenced in a study of cytomegalovirus exposure and HLA in healthy donors. The PCR ran on 60 Vbeta and 13 Jbeta primers. TCRdb keeps only in-frame clones here, not all; method: immunoSEQ multiplex PCR. The specimen's table records tens of thousands of clones. The specimen sequenced was PBMCs. The receptors originated from a man aged 50 to 60 in good health and CMV-seropositive.

V gene TRBV11-3 combines with J gene TRBJ2-3; maybe TRBD2 (5 bases). The germline V gene encodes CDR1 SGHNT and CDR2 YENEEA. Trimming cost V 1 base and J 3 bases, with 17 bases left between them. This CDR3 comprises 17 residues. CDR3: CASSLVLGTSLTDTQYF. As DNA, the CDR3 is TGTGCCAGCAGCTTAGTATTGGGTACTAGTCTTACAGATACGCAGTATTTT. The complete variable domain, with remaining parts taken from reference TRBV11-3 and TRBJ2-3, reads EAGVVQSPRYKIIEKKQPVAFWCNPISGHNTLYWYLQNLGQGPELLIRYENEEAVDDSQLPKDRFSAERLKGVDSTLKIQPAELGDSAVYLCASSLVLGTSLTDTQYFGPGTRLTVL.

The chain is built from TRBV28 and TRBJ2-7; 8 positions match TRBD2. Germline V gene lookup returns CDR1 MDHEN and CDR2 SYDVKM. The trim removed 4 bases at V and 3 bases at J, leaving 8 bases unmatched. The CDR3 is 15 residues long. The CDR3 loop is CASSSRTSPVYEQYF. CDR3 coding DNA: TGTGCCAGCAGTTCTAGGACTAGCCCGGTCTACGAGCAGTACTTC.

The chain combines TRBV5-1 with TRBJ2-7; 12 bases are a match to TRBD2. Germline V gives CDR1 SGHRS, CDR2 YFSETQ. The CDR3 extends over 15 amino acids. Germline trimming cut 3 bases from V and 2 bases from J; bases unmatched to any gene: 3. Here the CDR3 reads CASSWLAGGTYEQYF. CDR3 coding DNA: TGCGCCAGCAGCTGGCTAGCGGGAGGGACCTACGAGCAGTACTTC. The complete variable domain, with remaining parts taken from reference TRBV5-1 and TRBJ2-7, reads KAGVTQTPRYLIKTRGQQVTLSCSPISGHRSVSWYQQTPGQGLQFLFEYFSETQRNKGNFPGRFSGRQFSNSRSEMNVSTLELGDSALYLCASSWLAGGTYEQYFGPGTRLTVT.

This rearrangement joins TRBV10-3 to TRBJ1-3, with D maybe TRBD1 (6 bases). The V end lost 8 bases, the J end lost 0 bases, and 8 bases lay between the germline ends. Germline assignment: CDR1 ENHRY and CDR2 SYGVKD. CDR3 length: 13 amino acids. CDR3 in amino acids: CAIGGRSGNTIYF. The CDR3 region has the DNA TGTGCCATCGGGGGCCGCTCTGGAAACACCATATATTTT.

The J gene is TRBJ2-5, the V gene TRBV19, with TRBD2 matching 16 bases. J was trimmed by 3 bases and V by 5 bases; bases with no gene match: 27. The CDR3 is 24 amino acids. The germline CDR1 and CDR2 sequences are LNHDA and SQIVND (reference sequence). The CDR3 DNA reads as TGTGCCAGTAGTCCTCTAGGGAGGAAATCTCTTGCCGGGACTAGCGGGAGGGCCGAAGAGACCCAGTACTTC. Its protein is CASSPLGRKSLAGTSGRAEETQYF.

The CDR3 here is CASSSIGGTNEKLFF. CDR3 sequence (DNA): TGCGCCAGCAGCTCGATCGGGGGAACTAATGAAAAACTGTTTTTT. J is TRBJ1-4 and V is TRBV5-1; the D gene is possibly TRBD1 (5 bases). The CDR3 is 15 amino acids. The germline CDR1 and CDR2 sequences are SGHRS and YFSETQ. V shed 3 bases and J shed 1 base, with 10 bases lying between them. Full variable domain (outside the CDR3, taken from reference TRBV5-1 and TRBJ1-4): KAGVTQTPRYLIKTRGQQVTLSCSPISGHRSVSWYQQTPGQGLQFLFEYFSETQRNKGNFPGRFSGRQFSNSRSEMNVSTLELGDSALYLCASSSIGGTNEKLFFGSGTQLSVL.

The V and J genes are TRBV28 and TRBJ2-7; 8 bases map to TRBD2. Per the germline V gene, CDR1 is MDHEN and CDR2 is SYDVKM. The CDR3 spans 15 residues. The V gene end was trimmed by 2 bases and the J gene end by 6 bases; junction bases not matched to a gene: 9. In DNA, the CDR3 is TGTGCCAGCAGTTTAGGGTCTTCGGGAGGGCCCGAGCAGTACTTC. It is translated as CASSLGSSGGPEQYF.

CDR3 bases: TGTGCCAGTAGTCGGGGATGGCTTCAGGATACGCAGTATTTT. The encoded protein is CASSRGWLQDTQYF. This chain links TRBV19 with TRBJ2-3; tentative D call: TRBD2 (5 bases). The CDR3 contains 14 residues. Trimming left V 5 bases short and J 6 bases short, with 15 bases between. CDR1 LNHDA and CDR2 SQIVND come from the germline V gene (reference sequence).

CDR3 nucleotides: TGTGCCAGCAGTATACAGTCATCCCGGGACTACACCTTC. The encoded protein is CASSIQSSRDYTF. The chain is built from TRBV2 and TRBJ1-2; no clear D. The V gene's germline CDR1 is SNHLY and CDR2 FYNNEI. The V gene lost 5 bases and the J gene lost 10 bases, with 17 bases spanning the gap. This CDR3 is 13 amino acids long.

The V call is TRBV18, the J call TRBJ1-5; weak D call: TRBD1 (5 bases). The CDR3 sequence is 15 residues long. Germline V gene data show CDR1 as KGHSH and CDR2 as LQKENI. V was trimmed by 2 bases and J by 4 bases, leaving 12 bases between them. CDR3 loop: CASSPLGGRNQPQHF. The DNA of the CDR3 is TGTGCCAGCTCACCATTGGGGGGAAGGAATCAGCCCCAGCATTTT. Filled out from reference TRBV18 and TRBJ1-5, the complete variable domain reads NAGVMQNPRHLVRRRGQEARLRCSPMKGHSHVYWYRQLPEEGLKFMVYLQKENIIDESGMPKERFSAEFPKEGPSILRIQQVVRGDSAAYFCASSPLGGRNQPQHFGDGTRLSIL.

The chain links TRBV6-6 to TRBJ2-2; D is possibly TRBD2 (5 bases). V lost 7 bases, J lost 7 bases, and 22 bases lay in between. Germline loops: CDR1 MNHNY, CDR2 SVGAGI (reference sequence). The CDR3 runs 16 residues. The CDR3 reads CASIRSGEPIHGELFF. Here the CDR3 DNA reads TGTGCCAGCATACGATCCGGGGAACCCATCCACGGGGAGCTGTTTTTT.

The chain has TRBV30 and TRBJ1-3; D ambiguous. This CDR3 has 13 amino acids. V lost 3 bases and J 7 bases, leaving 13 bases between the germline ends. CDR1 and CDR2 from the germline V gene are GTSNPN and SVGIG (reference sequence). The CDR3 protein is CAWSEGSPNTIYF. DNA for the CDR3: TGTGCCTGGAGCGAGGGATCCCCTAACACCATATATTTT.

The V gene is TRBV29-1, the J gene TRBJ1-2; D is unresolved. The CDR3 extends over 16 amino acids. Germline loops: CDR1 SQVTM, CDR2 ANQGSEA. Trimming removed 2 bases at V and 8 bases at J, with 24 bases between. The CDR3 nucleotides are TGCAGCGTTGAAAATCGGGGTGGCGCTTACGTGGGGGGCTACACCTTC. Residues: CSVENRGGAYVGGYTF.

The rearrangement joins TRBV5-1 to TRBJ2-1, with 14 bases lining up with TRBD2. Germline loops: CDR1 SGHRS, CDR2 YFSETQ. V shed 4 bases and J 9 bases; nucleotides not matched to a gene: 9. The CDR3 is 16 residues long. CDR3 loop: CASSEIGTSGSREQFF. The CDR3, as DNA: TGCGCCAGCAGCGAAATCGGGACTAGCGGGAGCCGTGAGCAGTTCTTC.

The DNA of the CDR3 is TGTGCCAGCAGCTTAGGTACAGGGCGCGCCGGGGAGCTGTTTTTT. This gives the protein CASSLGTGRAGELFF. The chain combines TRBV11-3 with TRBJ2-2, with D perhaps matching TRBD1 (6 bases). This CDR3 has 15 amino acids. Deletions cut 1 base from V and 6 bases from J, with 12 bases between. Per germline, CDR1 SGHNT and CDR2 YENEEA.

DNA of the CDR3: TGTGCCAGCAGCTTAGAGGTTATCTCACTAGCGGGAGACTTTAGCACAGATACGCAGTATTTT. This translates into CASSLEVISLAGDFSTDTQYF. The chain uses TRBV7-8 and TRBJ2-3; 11 bases fit TRBD2. The germline gives CDR1 SGHVS, CDR2 FQNEAQ. The length of the CDR3 is 21 residues. V shed 1 base, J shed 0 bases, and the junction held 15 bases outside the gene matches.

The genes are TRBV12-5 and TRBJ2-6; tentative D call: TRBD1 (5 bases). CDR1 is LGHNT, CDR2 FRNRAP, per germline. The germline V and J ends were trimmed by 3 bases and 0 bases, with 6 bases remaining between them. The CDR3 runs to 15 residues. In DNA form, the CDR3 reads TGTGCTAGTGGTTTAGGACACTCTGGGGCCAACGTCCTGACTTTC. Its protein is CASGLGHSGANVLTF.

The CDR3 DNA is TGTGCCAGCAGCCGACTCGGACTCTACGAGCAGTACTTC. The encoded protein is CASSRLGLYEQYF. The rearrangement uses TRBV6-6 and TRBJ2-7; D is possibly TRBD2 (5 bases). CDR1 is MNHNY, CDR2 SVGAGI, per germline (reference sequence). The CDR3 has 13 amino acids. The ends were cut back, 6 bases at V and 3 bases at J, with 12 bases in the middle.

The chain combines TRBV30 with TRBJ2-2; possible D gene TRBD1, 5 bases. The V end lost 4 bases, the J end lost 1 base, and 16 bases lay between the germline ends. Germline CDR1 reads GTSNPN; CDR2 reads SVGIG (reference sequence). This CDR3 has 16 amino acids. The CDR3 region is CAWTDRAGRNTGELFF. In nucleotides, the CDR3 is TGTGCCTGGACCGACCGGGCAGGGCGGAACACCGGGGAGCTGTTTTTT.

The rearrangement joins TRBV5-5 to TRBJ2-3; 14 bases match TRBD2. This CDR3 is 18 amino acids long. The junction had 10 bases not matched to a gene; V was cut back by 4 bases and J by 3 bases. The V gene's germline CDR1 is SGHKS and CDR2 YYEKEE (reference sequence). The CDR3 here is CASSRGRGLAGVTDTQYF. The CDR3 nucleotides read TGTGCCAGCAGCCGTGGCCGGGGACTAGCGGGAGTGACAGATACGCAGTATTTT.

This chain connects TRBV29-1 to TRBJ1-1, with 7 nucleotides matching TRBD1. Germline loops: CDR1 SQVTM, CDR2 ANQGSEA. The CDR3 length is 15 residues. J lost 2 bases, V lost 6 bases, and 12 bases had no gene match. Here the CDR3 reads CSVSQGISFNTEAFF. DNA of the CDR3: TGCAGCGTCTCACAGGGGATCAGCTTTAACACTGAAGCTTTCTTT.

The chain recombines TRBV29-1 with TRBJ2-7; D not resolved. Germline V CDR1 and CDR2: SQVTM, ANQGSEA. The CDR3 is 15 residues long. V was pared by 0 bases and J by 2 bases, with 14 bases between. CDR3 loop: CSVEEARPNPYEQYF. In DNA form, the CDR3 reads TGCAGCGTTGAAGAGGCGAGGCCCAACCCCTACGAGCAGTACTTC.

The chain is built from TRBV4-2 and TRBJ1-5, with TRBD1 matching 8 bases. Germline values: CDR1 LGHNA, CDR2 YNFKEQ. J was trimmed by 3 bases and V by 0 bases; bases with no gene match: 1. The CDR3 runs 15 residues. This chain's CDR3 is CASSQEQGVNQPQHF. CDR3 in DNA: TGTGCCAGCAGCCAAGAACAGGGGGTCAATCAGCCCCAGCATTTT.

The chain uses TRBV5-4 and TRBJ2-7, with 7 bases fitting TRBD2. CDR3 size: 15 residues. Germline assignment: CDR1 SGHNT and CDR2 YYREEE (reference sequence). With V trimmed by 0 bases and J by 7 bases, 10 bases remained unmatched. The CDR3 protein is CASSLGGSSLLEQYV. CDR3 coding DNA: TGTGCCAGCAGCTTGGGCGGGAGCTCCCTTTTGGAGCAGTACGTC.

The rearrangement joins TRBV5-8 to TRBJ2-7; 11 nucleotides agree with TRBD2. In germline, CDR1 is SGHTS, CDR2 YDEGEE. Losses at the gene ends were 1 base for V and 2 bases for J; bases not matched to a gene: 8. The CDR3 is made up of 17 amino acids. CDR3 sequence: CASSLRWTSGSPYEQYF. The CDR3 coding sequence is TGTGCCAGCAGCTTGCGTTGGACTAGCGGGTCTCCCTACGAGCAGTACTTC.

This chain links TRBV7-9 with TRBJ2-5; D is unresolved. Deletions cut 4 bases from V and 2 bases from J, with 23 bases between. Germline-derived CDR1 and CDR2 are SEHNR and FQNEAQ (reference sequence). The CDR3 loop spans 18 amino acids. CDR3 coding DNA: TGTGCCAGCAGCTCCCCCCATTATGACTCCCGTGGGCAAGAGACCCAGTACTTC. It is translated as CASSSPHYDSRGQETQYF.

The chain is built from TRBV5-5 and TRBJ2-1, with D possibly matching TRBD1 (5 bases). The CDR3 consists of 15 residues. CDR1 and CDR2 (germline): SGHKS, YYEKEE (reference sequence). Between the trimmed V and J ends, which lost 0 bases and 7 bases, there was a span of 14 bases. The CDR3 spells CASSLAGAGSNEQFF. The CDR3 DNA sequence: TGTGCCAGCAGCTTGGCTGGGGCCGGGTCGAATGAGCAGTTCTTC.